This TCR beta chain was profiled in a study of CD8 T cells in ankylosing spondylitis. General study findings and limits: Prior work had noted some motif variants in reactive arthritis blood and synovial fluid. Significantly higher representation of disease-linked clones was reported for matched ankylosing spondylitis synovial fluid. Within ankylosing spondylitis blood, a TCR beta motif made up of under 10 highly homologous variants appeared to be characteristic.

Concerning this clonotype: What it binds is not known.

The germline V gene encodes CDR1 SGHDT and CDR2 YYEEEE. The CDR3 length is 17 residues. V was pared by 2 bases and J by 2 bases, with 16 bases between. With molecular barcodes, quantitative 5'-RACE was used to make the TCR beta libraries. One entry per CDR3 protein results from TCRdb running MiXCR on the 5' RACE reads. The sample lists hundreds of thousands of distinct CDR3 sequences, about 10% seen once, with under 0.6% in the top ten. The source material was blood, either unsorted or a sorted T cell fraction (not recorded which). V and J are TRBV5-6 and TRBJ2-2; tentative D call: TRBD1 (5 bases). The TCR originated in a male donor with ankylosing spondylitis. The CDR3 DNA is TGTGCCAGCAGCTTCTCCCCGGGCAGGGCAAACACCGGGGAGCTGTTTTTT. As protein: CASSFSPGRANTGELFF. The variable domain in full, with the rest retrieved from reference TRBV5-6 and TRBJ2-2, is DAGVTQSPTHLIKTRGQQVTLRCSPKSGHDTVSWYQQALGQGPQFIFQYYEEEERQRGNFPDRFSGHQFPNYSSELNVNALLLGDSALYLCASSFSPGRANTGELFFGEGSRLTVL.